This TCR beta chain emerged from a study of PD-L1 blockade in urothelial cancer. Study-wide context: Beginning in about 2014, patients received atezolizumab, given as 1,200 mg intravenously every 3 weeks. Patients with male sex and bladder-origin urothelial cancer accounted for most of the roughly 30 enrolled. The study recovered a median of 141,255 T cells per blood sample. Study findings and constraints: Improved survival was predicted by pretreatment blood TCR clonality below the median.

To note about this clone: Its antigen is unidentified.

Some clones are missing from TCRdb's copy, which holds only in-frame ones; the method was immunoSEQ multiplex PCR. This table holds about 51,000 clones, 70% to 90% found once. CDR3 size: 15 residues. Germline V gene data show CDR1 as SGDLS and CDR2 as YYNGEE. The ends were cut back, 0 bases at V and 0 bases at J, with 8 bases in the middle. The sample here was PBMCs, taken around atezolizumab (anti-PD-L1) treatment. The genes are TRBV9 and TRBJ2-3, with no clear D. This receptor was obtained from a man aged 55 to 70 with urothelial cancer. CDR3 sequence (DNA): TGTGCCAGCAGCGTAGGTATACTTAGCACAGATACGCAGTATTTT. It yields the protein CASSVGILSTDTQYF.